This T cell receptor beta chain was identified during a study of tumor-infiltrating lymphocytes in primary liver carcinoma. Across the study: Stage T1-T3 N0M0 tumors measured roughly 4.2 to 10 cm at most.

The germline V gene encodes CDR1 MGHRA and CDR2 YSYEKL. The CDR3 totals 13 residues. A word on this clonotype: Its antigen is unidentified. The junction and the germline gene differ at one end; a read error may be behind it.

Reverse transcription of about 0.5 ug total RNA with a constant-region primer produced TCR beta cDNA. Library construction for TCR beta comprised three nested multiplex PCR rounds performed with slightly modified ARM-PCR. PCR rounds one and two used TRBV1-TRBV30 forward primers with a C-beta reverse primer for 9 to 10 cycles each. MiXCR, applied by TCRdb to the multiplex PCR reads, yields one record per CDR3 protein. In the table there are more than 55,000 distinct CDR3 sequences, approximately 70% of which are singletons. Study results and limitations: Lower overlap was observed for tumor-adjacent and tumor-blood pairs relative to tumor region pairs.

Total RNA and DNA came together from around 18-30 mg of bulk tissue without cell sorting. Resection treated the patients' primary liver carcinoma. The gene calls are TRBV4-1 and TRBJ1-3; D perhaps matches TRBD1 (5 bases). Sequenced: liver tumor tissue from sampling region 2. The subset denotes: tumor region T2, inferior pole. This clonotype was sampled from a man aged 35 to 55 with primary liver carcinoma and hepatitis B virus infection. CDR3 sequence: CASSQDLGDSIYF. In nucleotides, the CDR3 is TGCGCTAGCAGCCAGGATCTCGGAGACAGCATATATTTT.